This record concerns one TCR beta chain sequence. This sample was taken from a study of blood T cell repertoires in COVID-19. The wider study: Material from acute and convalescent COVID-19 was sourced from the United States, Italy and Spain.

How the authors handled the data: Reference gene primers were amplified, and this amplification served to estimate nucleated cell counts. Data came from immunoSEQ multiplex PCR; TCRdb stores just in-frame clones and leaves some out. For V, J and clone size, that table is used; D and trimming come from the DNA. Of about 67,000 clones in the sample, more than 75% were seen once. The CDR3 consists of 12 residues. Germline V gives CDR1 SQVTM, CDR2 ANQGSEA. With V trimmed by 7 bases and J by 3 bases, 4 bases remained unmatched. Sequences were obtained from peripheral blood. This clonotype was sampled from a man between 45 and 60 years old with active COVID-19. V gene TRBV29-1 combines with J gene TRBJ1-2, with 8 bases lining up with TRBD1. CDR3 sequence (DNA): TGCAGCGGCGGACAGGGAGACTATGGCTACACCTTC. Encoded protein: CSGGQGDYGYTF.